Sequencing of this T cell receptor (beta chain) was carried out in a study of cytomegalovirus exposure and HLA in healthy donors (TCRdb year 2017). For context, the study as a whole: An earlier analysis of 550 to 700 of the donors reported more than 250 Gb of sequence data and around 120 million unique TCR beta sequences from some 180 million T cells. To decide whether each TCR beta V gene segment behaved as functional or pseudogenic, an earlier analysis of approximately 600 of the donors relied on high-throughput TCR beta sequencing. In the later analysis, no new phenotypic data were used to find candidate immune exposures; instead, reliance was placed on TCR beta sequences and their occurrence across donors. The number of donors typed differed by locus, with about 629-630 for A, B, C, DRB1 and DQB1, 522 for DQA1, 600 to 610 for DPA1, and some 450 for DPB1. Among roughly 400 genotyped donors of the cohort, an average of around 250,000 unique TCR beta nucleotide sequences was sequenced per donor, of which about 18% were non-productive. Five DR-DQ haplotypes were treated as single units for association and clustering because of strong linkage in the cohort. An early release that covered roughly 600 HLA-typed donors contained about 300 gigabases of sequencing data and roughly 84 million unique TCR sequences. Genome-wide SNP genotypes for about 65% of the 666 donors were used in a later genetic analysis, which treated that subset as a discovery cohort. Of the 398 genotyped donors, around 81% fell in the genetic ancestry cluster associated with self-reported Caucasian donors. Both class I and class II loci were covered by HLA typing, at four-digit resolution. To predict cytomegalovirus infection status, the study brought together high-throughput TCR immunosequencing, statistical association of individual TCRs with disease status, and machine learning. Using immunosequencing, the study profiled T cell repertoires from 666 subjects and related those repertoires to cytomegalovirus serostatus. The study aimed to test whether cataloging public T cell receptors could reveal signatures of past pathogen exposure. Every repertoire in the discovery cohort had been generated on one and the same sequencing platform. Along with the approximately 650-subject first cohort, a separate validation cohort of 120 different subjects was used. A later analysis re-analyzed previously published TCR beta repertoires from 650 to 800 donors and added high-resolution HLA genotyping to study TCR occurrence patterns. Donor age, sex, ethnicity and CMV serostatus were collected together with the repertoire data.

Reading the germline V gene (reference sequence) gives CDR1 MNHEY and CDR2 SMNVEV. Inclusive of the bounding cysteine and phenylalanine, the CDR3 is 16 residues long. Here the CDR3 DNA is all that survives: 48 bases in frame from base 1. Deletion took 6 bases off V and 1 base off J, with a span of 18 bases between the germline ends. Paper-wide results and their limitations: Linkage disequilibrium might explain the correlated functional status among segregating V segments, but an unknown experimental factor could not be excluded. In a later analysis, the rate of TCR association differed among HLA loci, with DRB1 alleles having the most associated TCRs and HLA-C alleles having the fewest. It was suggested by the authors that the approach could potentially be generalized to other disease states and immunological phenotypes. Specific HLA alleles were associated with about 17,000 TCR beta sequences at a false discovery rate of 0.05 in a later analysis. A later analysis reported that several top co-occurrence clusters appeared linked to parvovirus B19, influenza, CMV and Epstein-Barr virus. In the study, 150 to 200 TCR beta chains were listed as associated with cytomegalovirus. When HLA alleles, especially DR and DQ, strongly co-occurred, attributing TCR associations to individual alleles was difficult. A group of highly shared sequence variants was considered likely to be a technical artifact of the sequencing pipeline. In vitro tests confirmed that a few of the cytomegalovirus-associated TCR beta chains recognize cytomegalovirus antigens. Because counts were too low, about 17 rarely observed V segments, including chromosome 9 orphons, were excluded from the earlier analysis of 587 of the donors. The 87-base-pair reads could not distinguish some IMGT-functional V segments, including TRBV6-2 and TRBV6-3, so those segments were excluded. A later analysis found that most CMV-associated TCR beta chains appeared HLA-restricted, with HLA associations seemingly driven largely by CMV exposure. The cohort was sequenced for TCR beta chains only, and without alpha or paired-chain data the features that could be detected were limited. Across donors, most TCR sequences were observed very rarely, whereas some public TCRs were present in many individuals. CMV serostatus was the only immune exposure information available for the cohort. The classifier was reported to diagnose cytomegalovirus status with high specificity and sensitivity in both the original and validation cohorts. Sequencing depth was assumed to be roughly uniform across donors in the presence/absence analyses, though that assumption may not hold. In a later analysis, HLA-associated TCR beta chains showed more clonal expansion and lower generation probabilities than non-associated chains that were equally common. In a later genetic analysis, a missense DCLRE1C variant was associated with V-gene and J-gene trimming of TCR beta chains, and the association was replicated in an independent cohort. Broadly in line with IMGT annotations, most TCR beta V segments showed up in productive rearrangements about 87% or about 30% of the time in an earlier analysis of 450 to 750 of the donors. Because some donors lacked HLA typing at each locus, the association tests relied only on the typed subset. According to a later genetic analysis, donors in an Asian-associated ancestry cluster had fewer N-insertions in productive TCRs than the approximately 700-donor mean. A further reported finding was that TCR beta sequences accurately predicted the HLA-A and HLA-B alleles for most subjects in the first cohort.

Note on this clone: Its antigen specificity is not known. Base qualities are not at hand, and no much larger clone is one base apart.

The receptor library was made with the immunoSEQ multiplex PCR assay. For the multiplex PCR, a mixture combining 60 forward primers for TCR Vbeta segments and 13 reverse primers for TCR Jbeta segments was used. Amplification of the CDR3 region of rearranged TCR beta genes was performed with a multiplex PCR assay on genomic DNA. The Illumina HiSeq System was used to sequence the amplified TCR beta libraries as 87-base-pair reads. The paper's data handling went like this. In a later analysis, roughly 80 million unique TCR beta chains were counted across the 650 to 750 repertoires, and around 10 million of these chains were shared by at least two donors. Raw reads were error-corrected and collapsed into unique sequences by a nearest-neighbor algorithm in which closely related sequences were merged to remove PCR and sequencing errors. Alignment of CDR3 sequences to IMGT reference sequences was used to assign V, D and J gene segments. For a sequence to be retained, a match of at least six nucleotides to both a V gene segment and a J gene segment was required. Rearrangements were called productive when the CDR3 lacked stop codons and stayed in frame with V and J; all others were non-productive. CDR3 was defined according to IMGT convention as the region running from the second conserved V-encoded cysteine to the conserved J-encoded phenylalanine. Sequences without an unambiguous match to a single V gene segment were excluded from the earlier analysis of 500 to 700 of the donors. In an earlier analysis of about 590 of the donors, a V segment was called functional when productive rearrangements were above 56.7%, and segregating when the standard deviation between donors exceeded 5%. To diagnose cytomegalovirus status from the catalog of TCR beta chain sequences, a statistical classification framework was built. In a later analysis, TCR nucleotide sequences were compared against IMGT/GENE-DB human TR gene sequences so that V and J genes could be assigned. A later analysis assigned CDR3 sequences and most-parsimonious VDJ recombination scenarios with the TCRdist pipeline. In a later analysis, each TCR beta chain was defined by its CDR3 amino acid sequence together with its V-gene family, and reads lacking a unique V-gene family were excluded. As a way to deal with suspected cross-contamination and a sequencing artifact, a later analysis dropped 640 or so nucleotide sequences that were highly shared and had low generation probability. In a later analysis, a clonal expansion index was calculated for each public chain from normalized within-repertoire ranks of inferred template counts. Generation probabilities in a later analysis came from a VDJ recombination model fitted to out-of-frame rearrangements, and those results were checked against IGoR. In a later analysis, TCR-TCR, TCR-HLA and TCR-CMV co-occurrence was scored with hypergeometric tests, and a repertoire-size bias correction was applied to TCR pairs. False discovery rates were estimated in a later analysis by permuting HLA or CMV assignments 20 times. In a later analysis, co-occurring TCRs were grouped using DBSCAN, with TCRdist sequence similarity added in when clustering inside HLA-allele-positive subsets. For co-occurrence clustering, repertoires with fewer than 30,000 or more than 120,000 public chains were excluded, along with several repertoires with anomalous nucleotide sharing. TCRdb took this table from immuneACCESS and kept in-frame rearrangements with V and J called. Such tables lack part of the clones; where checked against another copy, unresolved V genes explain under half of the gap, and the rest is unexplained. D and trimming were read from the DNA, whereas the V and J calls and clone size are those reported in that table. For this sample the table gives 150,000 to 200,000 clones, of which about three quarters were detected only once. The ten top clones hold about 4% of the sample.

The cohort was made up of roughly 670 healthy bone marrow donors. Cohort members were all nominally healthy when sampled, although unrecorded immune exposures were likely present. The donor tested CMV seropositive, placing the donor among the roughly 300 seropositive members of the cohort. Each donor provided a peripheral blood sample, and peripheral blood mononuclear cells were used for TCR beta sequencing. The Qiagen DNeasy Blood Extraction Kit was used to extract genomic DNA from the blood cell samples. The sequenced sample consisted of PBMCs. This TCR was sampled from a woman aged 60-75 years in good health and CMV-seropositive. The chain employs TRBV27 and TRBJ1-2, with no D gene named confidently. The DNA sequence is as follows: TGTGCCAGCAGATCGGCGGGAGCCCGGGGTAACTATGGCTACACCTTC. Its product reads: CASRSAGARGNYGYTF.